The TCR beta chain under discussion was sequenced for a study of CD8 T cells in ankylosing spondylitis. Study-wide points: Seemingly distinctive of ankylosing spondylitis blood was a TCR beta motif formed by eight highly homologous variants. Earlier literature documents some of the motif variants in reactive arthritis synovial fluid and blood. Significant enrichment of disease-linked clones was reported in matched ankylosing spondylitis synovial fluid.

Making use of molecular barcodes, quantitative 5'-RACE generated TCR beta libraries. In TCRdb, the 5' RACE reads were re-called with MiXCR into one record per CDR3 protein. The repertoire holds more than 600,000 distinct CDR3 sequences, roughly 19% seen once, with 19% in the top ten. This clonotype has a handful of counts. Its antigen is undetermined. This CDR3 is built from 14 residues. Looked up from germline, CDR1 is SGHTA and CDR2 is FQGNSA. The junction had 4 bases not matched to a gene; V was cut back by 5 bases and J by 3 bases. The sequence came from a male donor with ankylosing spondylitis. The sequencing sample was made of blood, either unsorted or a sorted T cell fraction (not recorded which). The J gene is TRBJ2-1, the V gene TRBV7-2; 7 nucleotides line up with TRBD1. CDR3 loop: CASSQGQLYNEQFF. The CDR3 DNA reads TGTGCCAGCAGCCAGGGACAGCTCTACAATGAGCAGTTCTTC.